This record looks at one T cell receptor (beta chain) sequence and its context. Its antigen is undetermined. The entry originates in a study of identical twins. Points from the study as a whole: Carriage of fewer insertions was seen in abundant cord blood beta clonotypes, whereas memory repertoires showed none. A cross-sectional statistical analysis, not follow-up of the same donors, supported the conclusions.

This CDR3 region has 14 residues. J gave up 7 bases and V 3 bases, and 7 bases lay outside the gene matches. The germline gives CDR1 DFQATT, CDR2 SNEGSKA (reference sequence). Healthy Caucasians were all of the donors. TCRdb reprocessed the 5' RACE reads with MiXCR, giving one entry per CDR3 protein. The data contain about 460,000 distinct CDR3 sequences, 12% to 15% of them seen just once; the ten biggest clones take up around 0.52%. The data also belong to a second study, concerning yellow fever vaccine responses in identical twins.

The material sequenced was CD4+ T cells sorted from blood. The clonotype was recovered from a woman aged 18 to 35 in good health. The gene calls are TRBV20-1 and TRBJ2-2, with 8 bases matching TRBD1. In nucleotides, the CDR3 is TGCAGTGCTAGGAGGCAGGGGGCGGTCGGGGAGCTGTTTTTT. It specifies CSARRQGAVGELFF.